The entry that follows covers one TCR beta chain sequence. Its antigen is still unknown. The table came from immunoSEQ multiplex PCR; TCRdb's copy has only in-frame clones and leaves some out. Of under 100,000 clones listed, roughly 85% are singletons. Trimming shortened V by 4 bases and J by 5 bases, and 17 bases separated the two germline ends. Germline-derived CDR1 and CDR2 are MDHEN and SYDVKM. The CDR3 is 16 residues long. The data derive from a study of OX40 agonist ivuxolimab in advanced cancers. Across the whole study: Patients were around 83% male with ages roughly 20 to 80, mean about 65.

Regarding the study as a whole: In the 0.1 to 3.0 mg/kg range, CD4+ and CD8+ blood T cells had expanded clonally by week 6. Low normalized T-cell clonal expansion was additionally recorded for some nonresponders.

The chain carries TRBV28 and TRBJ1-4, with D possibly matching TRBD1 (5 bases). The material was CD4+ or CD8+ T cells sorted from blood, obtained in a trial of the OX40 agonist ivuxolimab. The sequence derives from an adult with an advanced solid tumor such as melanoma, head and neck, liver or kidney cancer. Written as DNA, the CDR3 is TGTGCCAGCAGTTATCTCTCAGGGTCCCGGAATGAAAAACTGTTTTTT. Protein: CASSYLSGSRNEKLFF.